Below are 22 T cell receptor beta chains sequenced from a single sample in a study of CXCR3-negative and CXCR3-positive naive CD8 T cells. General observations from the study: A higher hydrophobicity marked the TRB CDR3s of CXCR3-positive naive cells versus CXCR3-negative naive cells.

UMI-tagged TRB cDNA libraries were built via 5' RACE. With the 5' RACE reads reprocessed, TCRdb shows one record per CDR3 protein and no DNA. Its table lists over 100,000 distinct CDR3 sequences. These receptors have no identified antigens. The specimen was naive CXCR3+ CD8+ T cells from blood. As for subset: CD45RO-CCR7+CD27+CD95- naive CD8+ T cells expressing CXCR3 (TNR3+). These receptors were collected from a human donor in good health. Some clones in this sample may be carry-over from other donors' samples.

This sequence joins TRBV2 and TRBJ2-1; absent DNA, TCRdb's TRBD2 call cannot be checked. The CDR3 consists of 15 residues. Germline lookup yields CDR1 SNHLY and CDR2 FYNNEI. CDR3 in amino acids: CASSDGMGSYNEQFF.

J is TRBJ2-5 and V is TRBV29-1; absent DNA, TCRdb's TRBD1 call cannot be checked. This CDR3 comprises 13 residues. Germline V gene lookup returns CDR1 SQVTM and CDR2 ANQGSEA. The CDR3 is CSIPGQGVETQYF.

The V gene is TRBV29-1, the J gene TRBJ1-2; the TRBD1 assignment by TCRdb is unverifiable without DNA. Germline CDR1 reads SQVTM; CDR2 reads ANQGSEA. The CDR3 totals 14 residues. The CDR3 reads CSVEFGTGPYGYTF.

The V gene is TRBV18, the J gene TRBJ2-3. CDR3 size: 12 residues. Germline values: CDR1 KGHSH, CDR2 LQKENI. The CDR3 spells CASSPPVDTQYF. The full variable domain, completed using reference TRBV18 and TRBJ2-3, is NAGVMQNPRHLVRRRGQEARLRCSPMKGHSHVYWYRQLPEEGLKFMVYLQKENIIDESGMPKERFSAEFPKEGPSILRIQQVVRGDSAAYFCASSPPVDTQYFGPGTRLTVL.

The rearrangement uses TRBV4-1 and TRBJ1-5; there is no DNA to check the TCRdb D call of TRBD1. From germline, CDR1 is MGHRA and CDR2 YSYEKL. The CDR3 has 15 amino acids. CDR3: CASSPVDSPSQPQHF.

The chain combines TRBV29-1 with TRBJ2-4. Germline-derived CDR1 and CDR2 are SQVTM and ANQGSEA. The length of the CDR3 is 14 residues. The CDR3 protein is CSVVLRVRRDIQYF. Combining the CDR3 with reference TRBV29-1 and TRBJ2-4 gives the whole variable domain SAVISQKPSRDICQRGTSLTIQCQVDSQVTMMFWYRQQPGQSLTLIATANQGSEATYESGFVIDKFPISRPNLTFSTLTVSNMSPEDSSIYLCSVVLRVRRDIQYFGAGTRLSVL.

This chain uses TRBV12-3 or TRBV12-4 with TRBJ2-5; there is no DNA to check the TCRdb D call of TRBD2. The length of the CDR3 is 15 residues. This chain's CDR3 is CASSWTSGRWETQYF.

V and J are TRBV9 and TRBJ1-5. This CDR3 contains 15 residues. The germline CDR1 and CDR2 sequences are SGDLS and YYNGEE. The CDR3 is CASSVGYGRDQPQHF.

This sequence joins TRBV20-1 and TRBJ2-7; there is no DNA to check the TCRdb D call of TRBD2. This CDR3 region has 15 residues. CDR1 and CDR2 from the germline V gene are DFQATT and SNEGSKA (reference sequence). The CDR3 loop is CSAEGAWGALSEQYF.

V and J are TRBV5-1 and TRBJ1-1. Germline V lookup: CDR1 SGHRS, CDR2 YFSETQ. The CDR3 loop spans 12 amino acids. The CDR3 loop reads CASSFVGSEAFF.

This CDR3 reads CASSIAEAYEQYF. The chain recombines TRBV7-6 with TRBJ2-7. This CDR3 is 13 amino acids long. CDR1 SGHVS and CDR2 FNYEAQ come from the germline V gene.

This chain uses TRBV21-1 with TRBJ2-1; the TRBD1 assignment by TCRdb is unverifiable without DNA. TRBV21-1 counts as a pseudogene. The CDR3 runs to 18 residues. The CDR3 reads CASSKAGGPENSYNEQFF.

The V call is TRBV29-1, the J call TRBJ2-2; absent DNA, TCRdb's TRBD2 call cannot be checked. Germline assignment: CDR1 SQVTM and CDR2 ANQGSEA. CDR3 length: 13 residues. The CDR3 region is CSLYSQLTGELFF.

The J gene is TRBJ2-3, the V gene TRBV29-1; no DNA is available, so the TRBD1 call from TCRdb remains unchecked. Looked up from germline, CDR1 is SQVTM and CDR2 is ANQGSEA. The CDR3 extends over 12 amino acids. The CDR3 loop reads CSVEQGTDTQYF.

This rearrangement joins TRBV7-3 to TRBJ2-1; checking the TCRdb D call of TRBD2 is not possible without DNA. This CDR3 comprises 16 residues. CDR1 and CDR2 (germline): SGHTA, FQGTGA. The CDR3 reads CASSSQTVAAYNEQFF.

The chain uses TRBV12-3 or TRBV12-4 and TRBJ1-1. The CDR3 runs to 14 residues. The chain's CDR3 is CASSTFGRKTEAFF.

The CDR3 region is CASSLETGVGGYGYTF. This chain links TRBV4-3 with TRBJ1-2; there is no DNA to check the TCRdb D call of TRBD1. Germline lookup yields CDR1 LGHNA and CDR2 YSLEER. The CDR3 runs 16 residues.

This chain links TRBV11-2 with TRBJ2-2; without DNA, the TCRdb call of TRBD1 cannot be checked. Looked up from germline, CDR1 is SGHAT and CDR2 is FQNNGV. CDR3 size: 14 residues. CDR3 residues: CASSWDPNTGELFF.

The V gene is TRBV6-2 or TRBV6-3, the J gene TRBJ2-7. The CDR3 length is 12 residues. Per germline, CDR1 MNHEY and CDR2 SVGEGT. CDR3 amino acids: CASSWNSGEQYF.

The chain couples TRBV11-2 to TRBJ2-7; lacking DNA, the TRBD1 call made by TCRdb goes unchecked. Germline V CDR1 and CDR2: SGHAT, FQNNGV. This CDR3 is built from 14 residues. CDR3: CASSSRGHVYEQYF.

V is TRBV7-6 and J is TRBJ2-7; TCRdb designates TRBD2, a call that cannot be tested without DNA. CDR1 and CDR2 (germline): SGHVS, FNYEAQ. This CDR3 region has 15 residues. Here the CDR3 reads CASSLDPPSSYEQYF.

The chain links TRBV5-4 to TRBJ2-5. Looked up from germline, CDR1 is SGHNT and CDR2 is YYREEE (reference sequence). The CDR3 runs 15 residues. CDR3 region: CASSLAAEYQETQYF.